This T cell receptor beta chain was sequenced in a study of identical twins. In its sample, this clonotype was seen a few times. TCRdb re-called the 5' RACE reads with MiXCR, one entry per CDR3 protein. This table holds about 570,000 distinct CDR3 sequences, 9% to 10% found once. The CDR3 is 16 amino acids. The ends were cut back, 1 base at V and 3 bases at J, with 16 bases in the middle. Germline CDR1 reads LGHNA; CDR2 reads YNFKEQ. The sample was also linked to a second study, of yellow fever vaccine responses in identical twins.

The sequenced material came from PBMCs. The receptor's source is a woman aged 18-35 years in good health. V is TRBV4-2 and J is TRBJ2-7, with D possibly called TRBD1 or TRBD2 (6 bases each). CDR3 residues: CASSQVGGRGDYEQYF. CDR3 DNA sequence: TGTGCCAGCAGCCAAGTCGGGGGTAGGGGGGACTACGAGCAGTACTTC.